Shown below are 22 T cell receptor beta chains from a single sample sequenced in a study of T cell changes during pregnancy in multiple sclerosis. Produced via immunoSEQ multiplex PCR; TCRdb's table is partial and in-frame only. The data show over 30,000 clones, with about 91% seen just once and about 0.8% held by the top ten. The sample was CD4+ T cells from peripheral blood mononuclear cells, taken in the third trimester of pregnancy. These receptors were collected from a female donor with multiple sclerosis, enrolled in a pregnancy study.

J is TRBJ2-4 and V is TRBV25-1, with TRBD2 as a possible D gene (6 bases). CDR1 is MGHDK, CDR2 SYGVNS, per germline. The CDR3 length is 15 residues. Trimming cost V 4 bases and J 8 bases, with 18 bases left between them. CDR3 sequence (DNA): TGTGCCAGCAGTGCGTCCGGGGTCTCGGGGGACATTCAGTACTTC. Translating gives CASSASGVSGDIQYF. The variable domain in full, completed from reference TRBV25-1 and TRBJ2-4, reads EADIYQTPRYLVIGTGKKITLECSQTMGHDKMYWYQQDPGMELHLIHYSYGVNSTEKGDLSSESTVSRIRTEHFPLTLESARPSHTSQYLCASSASGVSGDIQYFGAGTRLSVL.

The chain uses TRBV5-1 and TRBJ2-3; D is unresolved. The V gene lost 4 bases and the J gene lost 2 bases, with 5 bases spanning the gap. Per germline, CDR1 SGHRS and CDR2 YFSETQ. The CDR3 covers 12 residues. CDR3 in amino acids: CASSINTDTQYF. The CDR3 bases are TGCGCCAGCAGCATCAACACAGATACGCAGTATTTT.

The chain carries TRBV21-1 and TRBJ2-1; TRBD2, the table's D call, was not compared with the DNA. TRBV21-1 is recorded as a pseudogene. This CDR3 has 15 amino acids. CDR3: CASSKESGTHNEQFF. As DNA, the CDR3 is TGTGCCAGCAGCAAAGAAAGCGGGACCCACAATGAGCAGTTCTTC.

In this sample, this clone turned up once. This sequence joins TRBV2 and TRBJ1-4; 8 bases are shared with TRBD1. CDR1 is SNHLY and CDR2 is FYNNEI in the germline V gene. V shed 6 bases, J shed 5 bases, and the junction held 8 bases outside the gene matches. The CDR3 length is 15 residues. CDR3 bases: TGTGCCAGCAGCTTCCAGGGGGCCTGGAATGAAAAACTGTTTTTT. The encoded protein is CASSFQGAWNEKLFF.

The chain is built from TRBV7-9 and TRBJ1-1, with 11 positions matching TRBD1. CDR3 length: 15 residues. V dropped 5 bases and J dropped 3; count of bases not matched to a gene: 5. Germline CDR1 reads SEHNR; CDR2 reads FQNEAQ (reference sequence). The CDR3: CASSTGQGADTEAFF. The CDR3 DNA reads as TGTGCCAGCAGCACCGGACAGGGGGCAGACACTGAAGCTTTCTTT.

The J gene is TRBJ2-7, the V gene TRBV4-1, with 16 bases fitting TRBD2. After removal of 1 base from V and 4 bases from J, the junction contained 13 bases not matched to a gene. Germline lookup yields CDR1 MGHRA and CDR2 YSYEKL. This CDR3 spans 20 amino acids. For the CDR3, the DNA is TGCGCCAGCAGCCAAGGGAAGGGACTAGCGGGAGGGACAGACGTTTACGAGCAGTACTTC. As protein: CASSQGKGLAGGTDVYEQYF.

This clone has a single count. The V gene is TRBV28, the J gene TRBJ2-7; 9 bases match TRBD2. J gave up 5 bases and V 10 bases, and 6 bases lay outside the gene matches. Per the germline V gene, CDR1 is MDHEN and CDR2 is SYDVKM. This CDR3 is built from 12 residues. The CDR3 DNA sequence: TGTGCCACCTGGGGACTAGCCCACGAGCAGTACTTC. Translated, it gives CATWGLAHEQYF.

V is TRBV19 and J is TRBJ1-1, with 11 nucleotides matching TRBD1. The CDR3 is 13 residues long. Germline V gene data show CDR1 as LNHDA and CDR2 as SQIVND (reference sequence). J was trimmed by 11 bases and V by 3 bases; bases with no gene match: 5. The CDR3 sequence: CASSIGTGGKAFF. CDR3 in DNA: TGTGCCAGTAGTATCGGGACAGGGGGAAAGGCTTTCTTT. The complete variable domain, with remaining parts taken from reference TRBV19 and TRBJ1-1, reads DGGITQSPKYLFRKEGQNVTLSCEQNLNHDAMYWYRQDPGQGLRLIYYSQIVNDFQKGDIAEGYSVSREKKESFPLTVTSAQKNPTAFYLCASSIGTGGKAFFGQGTRLTVV.

The rearrangement joins TRBV5-4 to TRBJ1-2; 7 positions match TRBD1. Germline-derived CDR1 and CDR2 are SGHNT and YYREEE (reference sequence). This CDR3 spans 17 amino acids. Trimming at V came to 2 bases and at J to 7 bases, leaving 17 bases not matched to a gene. CDR3 DNA sequence: TGTGCCAGCAGCTTACCTGGGACAGCGAAACCAAGAGGTGGCTACACCTTC. It specifies CASSLPGTAKPRGGYTF.

The V gene is TRBV5-1, the J gene TRBJ1-2, with D tentatively TRBD1 (5 bases). Per germline, CDR1 SGHRS and CDR2 YFSETQ. The CDR3 totals 13 residues. Trimming took 0 bases from V and 4 from J, leaving 7 bases between them. The CDR3 coding sequence is TGCGCCAGCAGCTTGGGGGGCGCCTATGGCTACACCTTC. Translated: CASSLGGAYGYTF. Full variable domain (outside the CDR3, taken from reference TRBV5-1 and TRBJ1-2): KAGVTQTPRYLIKTRGQQVTLSCSPISGHRSVSWYQQTPGQGLQFLFEYFSETQRNKGNFPGRFSGRQFSNSRSEMNVSTLELGDSALYLCASSLGGAYGYTFGSGTRLTVV.

V is TRBV7-9 and J is TRBJ1-2, with 8 bases identical to TRBD1. The germline V gene encodes CDR1 SEHNR and CDR2 FQNEAQ (reference sequence). The V segment lost 4 bases and the J segment 4 bases; nucleotides outside the gene matches: 11. This CDR3 has 16 residues. The CDR3 loop is CASSYSGTGAAYGYTF. The DNA for the CDR3 is TGTGCCAGCAGCTACTCCGGGACAGGAGCTGCCTATGGCTACACCTTC. The entire variable domain, with the rest obtained from reference TRBV7-9 and TRBJ1-2, is as follows: DTGVSQNPRHKITKRGQNVTFRCDPISEHNRLYWYRQTLGQGPEFLTYFQNEAQLEKSRLLSDRFSAERPKGSFSTLEIQRTEQGDSAMYLCASSYSGTGAAYGYTFGSGTRLTVV.

This clone was seen a single time. The CDR3 DNA reads as TGTGCCAGCAGTTACTCGACTGTTGGGGATACGCAGTATTTT. It encodes CASSYSTVGDTQYF. This chain connects TRBV6-5 to TRBJ2-3; D gene unclear. The length of the CDR3 is 14 residues. CDR1 is MNHEY, CDR2 SVGAGI, per germline. Trimming pared 0 bases from V and 6 bases from J, leaving 10 bases between.

This chain joins TRBV7-2 and TRBJ2-1; tentatively, D is TRBD1 (6 bases). CDR1 is SGHTA and CDR2 is FQGNSA in the germline V gene. The CDR3 length is 14 residues. V lost 5 bases and J 8 bases, leaving 16 bases between the germline ends. CDR3 protein: CASSRFPNRDEQFF. DNA for the CDR3: TGTGCCAGCAGCCGATTCCCCAACAGGGATGAGCAGTTCTTC.

The genes are TRBV6-1 and TRBJ2-2, with 8 bases that match TRBD1. This CDR3 comprises 15 residues. Per germline, CDR1 MNHNS and CDR2 SASEGT. J gave up 1 base and V 7 bases, and 5 bases lay outside the gene matches. The CDR3 protein is CASTYGTGNTGELFF. The CDR3 bases are TGTGCCAGCACCTACGGGACAGGGAACACCGGGGAGCTGTTTTTT.

The chain joins TRBV4-3 to TRBJ2-1; TRBD2 aligns across 14 bases. The CDR3 is 16 amino acids. With V trimmed by 0 bases and J by 11 bases, 6 bases remained unmatched. Germline V gives CDR1 LGHNA, CDR2 YSLEER. The CDR3 reads CASSQDVGLAGGQQFF. Here the CDR3 DNA reads TGCGCCAGCAGCCAAGATGTTGGACTAGCGGGAGGTCAGCAGTTCTTC.

This chain connects TRBV9 to TRBJ1-1; 8 positions match TRBD1. Germline CDR1 and CDR2: SGDLS and YYNGEE. V dropped 4 bases and J dropped 3; count of bases not matched to a gene: 8. This CDR3 has 15 amino acids. The CDR3 region is CASSLRQGFYTEAFF. CDR3 nucleotides: TGTGCCAGCAGCTTGAGACAGGGGTTTTACACTGAAGCTTTCTTT.

The chain carries TRBV7-6 and TRBJ2-7; 13 bases agree with TRBD2. J was trimmed by 0 bases and V by 2 bases; bases with no gene match: 1. This CDR3 has 16 amino acids. Germline-derived CDR1 and CDR2 are SGHVS and FNYEAQ. This chain's CDR3 is CASSLRTSGSSYEQYF. The CDR3 DNA reads as TGTGCCAGCAGCTTAAGGACTAGCGGGAGCTCCTACGAGCAGTACTTC.

CDR3 protein: CASSLKAGTTSPGANVLTF. The CDR3 DNA sequence: TGTGCCAGCTCACTGAAGGCCGGGACAACAAGCCCTGGGGCCAACGTCCTGACTTTC. The V gene is TRBV18, the J gene TRBJ2-6, with D possibly matching TRBD1 (6 bases). V dropped 4 bases and J dropped 2 bases, with 21 bases sitting between them. CDR3 length: 19 residues. Germline V gene lookup returns CDR1 KGHSH and CDR2 LQKENI.

The chain is built from TRBV28 and TRBJ2-6, with D perhaps matching TRBD2 (7 bases). There are 16 residues in the CDR3. Germline V CDR1 and CDR2: MDHEN, SYDVKM. Trimming stripped 3 bases from V and 2 bases from J, with 11 bases between. The CDR3 here is CASSLPGGAGANVLTF. The CDR3 coding sequence is TGTGCCAGCAGTTTGCCGGGGGGCGCTGGGGCCAACGTCCTGACTTTC.

As DNA, the CDR3 is TGCGCCAGCAGCTGGATCCCGGGACAGGGAGGCGAGCAGTACTTC. Residues: CASSWIPGQGGEQYF. This chain joins TRBV5-1 and TRBJ2-7, with 9 bases lining up with TRBD1. CDR3 size: 15 residues. V shed 3 bases and J 6 bases; nucleotides not matched to a gene: 10. CDR1 and CDR2 from the germline V gene are SGHRS and YFSETQ.

V usage is TRBV29-1 and J usage is TRBJ2-3; 12 bases fit TRBD2. Losses at the gene ends were 4 bases for V and 1 base for J; bases not matched to a gene: 9. The CDR3 runs 17 residues. CDR1 and CDR2 from the germline V gene are SQVTM and ANQGSEA. The CDR3 reads CSVVSSGRALGTDTQYF. CDR3 DNA: TGCAGCGTTGTATCTAGCGGGAGGGCCCTCGGCACAGATACGCAGTATTTT.

The rearrangement links TRBV6-5 to TRBJ1-4; D unresolved. Trimming took off 6 bases at V and 3 bases at J, with 11 bases between the two ends. Germline V lookup: CDR1 MNHEY, CDR2 SVGAGI. There are 14 residues in the CDR3. Here the CDR3 reads CASSTTRANEKLFF. For the CDR3, the DNA is TGTGCCAGCAGCACCACTAGGGCTAATGAAAAACTGTTTTTT.